This T cell receptor (beta chain) comes out of a study of blood T cell repertoires in COVID-19. About the study: The United States, Italy and Spain supplied acute and convalescent COVID-19 samples.

Germline V gene sequence: CDR1 LNHDA, CDR2 SQIVND (reference sequence). This CDR3 comprises 16 residues. V was shortened by 9 bases and J by 1 base, with 20 bases between the two germline ends. Participants' own reports of clinical history determined their cohort assignment. Sequencing was performed with immunoSEQ multiplex PCR; in TCRdb, only in-frame clones are kept and a portion is missing. The data hold 230,000 or so clones, with more than 80% observed a single time. This sequence originates from a woman aged 40 to 55 with acute COVID-19. The chain recombines TRBV19 with TRBJ2-3, with a possible D match to TRBD2 (6 bases). The specimen was PBMCs or T cells enriched from blood (not recorded which). CDR3 region: CASKVSGVAGTDTQYF. DNA for the CDR3: TGTGCCAGCAAGGTCTCGGGGGTAGCGGGCACAGATACGCAGTATTTT.